A single sample gave rise to the 29 T cell receptor beta chains below, sequenced in a study of blood T cell repertoires in COVID-19. Method: immunoSEQ multiplex PCR; TCRdb's copy keeps in-frame clones and lacks some. There are approximately 500,000 clones in the sample; approximately 88% occur only once, and roughly 7.3% lies in the top ten. The sample was peripheral blood. Receptor source: a woman in her fifties or sixties with COVID-19, enrolled during active disease.

The chain combines TRBV19 with TRBJ2-1; 9 bases agree with TRBD2. The CDR3 is made up of 15 amino acids. After removal of 6 bases from V and 7 bases from J, the junction contained 10 bases not matched to a gene. From germline, CDR1 is LNHDA and CDR2 SQIVND (reference sequence). CDR3 protein: CASSPASGGRNEQFF. CDR3 bases: TGTGCCAGTAGCCCCGCCAGCGGGGGGCGGAATGAGCAGTTCTTC.

Regarding this clone: Distinct nucleotide sequences in the sample also encode this CDR3. The chain recombines TRBV9 with TRBJ1-2; TRBD1 agrees at 8 bases. Trimming cost V 0 bases and J 4 bases; bases outside gene matches: 2. The CDR3 runs to 14 residues. Germline CDR1 is SGDLS and CDR2 is YYNGEE. As DNA, the CDR3 is TGTGCCAGCAGCGTAGGGCAGGGGGCCTATGGCTACACCTTC. It specifies CASSVGQGAYGYTF.

This clone appeared a single time. The chain carries TRBV6-5 and TRBJ2-3; D might be TRBD1 (6 bases). The CDR3 contains 14 residues. Germline CDR1 MNHEY, CDR2 SVGAGI. Trimming shortened V by 2 bases and J by 6 bases, and 12 bases separated the two germline ends. CDR3 DNA: TGTGCCAGCAGTTACCGAACAGGGAAGGATACGCAGTATTTT. Protein: CASSYRTGKDTQYF.

V is TRBV13 and J is TRBJ2-7; 7 positions match TRBD1. The CDR3 covers 13 residues. The germline gives CDR1 PRHDT, CDR2 FYEKMQ (reference sequence). Germline trimming cut 1 base from V and 7 bases from J; bases unmatched to any gene: 4. The chain's CDR3 is CASSLEGAWEQYF. CDR3 in DNA: TGTGCCAGCAGCTTAGAGGGGGCCTGGGAGCAGTACTTC.

V usage is TRBV5-4 and J usage is TRBJ1-2; TRBD1 is a possible D gene (6 bases). CDR3 length: 14 residues. CDR1 and CDR2 from the germline V gene are SGHNT and YYREEE (reference sequence). V lost 7 bases to trimming and J lost 0 bases, with 13 bases between them. CDR3 residues: CASGRGDTNYGYTF. CDR3 in DNA: TGTGCCAGCGGGAGGGGGGATACTAACTATGGCTACACCTTC.

This clone was seen only once. V gene TRBV29-1 combines with J gene TRBJ1-3, with 9 bases that match TRBD1. The CDR3 spans 14 residues. Germline V gene data show CDR1 as SQVTM and CDR2 as ANQGSEA. Trimming at V came to 7 bases and at J to 4 bases, leaving 8 bases not matched to a gene. CDR3 amino acids: CSGGQGLGGNTIYF. The CDR3 DNA reads as TGCAGCGGCGGACAGGGGTTGGGGGGAAACACCATATATTTT.

This clone came up a few times. Other DNA sequences in this sample translate to the same CDR3. The rearrangement uses TRBV5-1 and TRBJ1-1; weak D call: TRBD1 (6 bases). V lost 4 bases and J 3 bases, leaving 10 bases between the germline ends. Germline CDR1 reads SGHRS; CDR2 reads YFSETQ. There are 13 residues in the CDR3. The CDR3 reads CASSLTGYTEAFF. The CDR3 DNA reads as TGCGCCAGCAGCCTTACAGGGTACACTGAAGCTTTCTTT.

V is TRBV30 and J is TRBJ2-1; TRBD2 matches at 9 bases. The CDR3 has 15 residues. V gave up 1 base and J gave up 5 bases; unmatched junction bases: 6. CDR1 is GTSNPN and CDR2 is SVGIG in the germline V gene (reference sequence). CDR3: CAWSGAGGPHNEQFF. Written as DNA, the CDR3 is TGTGCCTGGAGTGGGGCGGGGGGGCCCCACAATGAGCAGTTCTTC.

The chain employs TRBV5-6 and TRBJ2-7; D is possibly TRBD1 (5 bases). Trimming cost V 3 bases and J 3 bases, with 16 bases left between them. Germline V gene lookup returns CDR1 SGHDT and CDR2 YYEEEE. This CDR3 has 15 residues. The CDR3 loop reads CASSSRRTPIYEQYF. The CDR3 DNA follows: TGTGCCAGCAGCTCACGGCGGACACCGATCTACGAGCAGTACTTC.

The chain is built from TRBV5-1 and TRBJ1-2; 8 bases match TRBD1. CDR1 and CDR2 from the germline V gene are SGHRS and YFSETQ. CDR3 length: 14 residues. V was pared by 3 bases and J by 7 bases, with 8 bases of the junction left unmatched. The CDR3 coding sequence is TGCGCCAGCAGCTATGGACAGGGTTTGAGTGGCTACACCTTC. Translation: CASSYGQGLSGYTF.

The rearrangement links TRBV20-1 to TRBJ1-6; D ambiguous. V gave up 6 bases and J gave up 14 bases, with 11 bases separating them. CDR3 size: 10 residues. Germline V gene data show CDR1 as DFQATT and CDR2 as SNEGSKA (reference sequence). The CDR3 is CSAGSGTLHF. As DNA, the CDR3 is TGCAGTGCGGGGAGTGGGACCCTCCACTTT.

This sequence joins TRBV28 and TRBJ1-5; D may be TRBD1 (6 bases). Trimming removed 8 bases at V and 3 bases at J, with 11 bases between. Germline CDR1 is MDHEN and CDR2 is SYDVKM. This CDR3 contains 13 residues. The CDR3 nucleotides are TGTGCCAGCCAGAACAGGGCCAATCAGCCCCAGCATTTT. It specifies CASQNRANQPQHF.

The genes are TRBV2 and TRBJ1-6; D is possibly TRBD1 (6 bases). Per the germline V gene, CDR1 is SNHLY and CDR2 is FYNNEI. The CDR3 loop spans 13 amino acids. V was clipped by 11 bases and J by 7 bases, with 15 bases between them. The CDR3 region is CAGMTGENSPLHF. DNA for the CDR3: TGTGCCGGAATGACAGGCGAAAATTCACCCCTCCACTTT.

This chain joins TRBV11-2 and TRBJ1-2; D is uncertain. CDR3 length: 12 amino acids. The V end was cut by 5 bases, the J end by 4 bases, with 8 bases between. Looked up from germline, CDR1 is SGHAT and CDR2 is FQNNGV. CDR3 loop: CASSLTAYGYTF. Written as DNA, the CDR3 is TGTGCCAGCAGCCTCACAGCCTATGGCTACACCTTC.

The V gene is TRBV19, the J gene TRBJ1-5; D call uncertain. In germline, CDR1 is LNHDA, CDR2 SQIVND (reference sequence). The length of the CDR3 is 13 residues. Trimming took off 5 bases at V and 4 bases at J, with 9 bases between the two ends. The CDR3 DNA reads as TGTGCCAGTAGTCCAAGCCATAATCAGCCCCAGCATTTT. It codes for CASSPSHNQPQHF.

The V and J genes are TRBV18 and TRBJ1-5; TRBD1 matches 9 bases. The CDR3 is made up of 15 amino acids. With V trimmed by 5 bases and J by 10 bases, 12 bases remained unmatched. Per the germline V gene, CDR1 is KGHSH and CDR2 is LQKENI. CDR3 loop: CASSALTGGGEPQHF. The CDR3 DNA reads TGTGCCAGCTCAGCCCTAACAGGGGGCGGTGAACCCCAGCATTTT.

The V gene is TRBV5-8, the J gene TRBJ2-3; the D gene is possibly TRBD2 (6 bases). Per germline, CDR1 SGHTS and CDR2 YDEGEE. The CDR3 runs 14 residues. V lost 4 bases to trimming and J lost 3 bases, with 12 bases between them. The CDR3 loop reads CASSRTGVTDTQYF. In DNA form, the CDR3 reads TGTGCCAGCAGCCGGACGGGGGTAACAGATACGCAGTATTTT.

The chain couples TRBV10-3 to TRBJ1-2; a possible D gene is TRBD1 (6 bases). Trimming left V 2 bases short and J 2 bases short, with 24 bases between. The V gene's germline CDR1 is ENHRY and CDR2 SYGVKD. CDR3 length: 19 residues. CDR3 nucleotides: TGTGCCATCAGTGAGACAAAACGTGGGACACAAAGTGCAAACTATGGCTACACCTTC. This translates into CAISETKRGTQSANYGYTF.

This sequence joins TRBV6-1 and TRBJ2-7; 10 nucleotides agree with TRBD1. In germline, CDR1 is MNHNS, CDR2 SASEGT. The V and J ends lost 0 bases and 2 bases, in that order; junction bases with no gene match: 10. The CDR3 is 18 amino acids. The CDR3 protein is CASSEARDRGLTPYEQYF. The CDR3 DNA reads as TGTGCCAGCAGTGAAGCGCGGGACAGGGGACTTACCCCCTACGAGCAGTACTTC.

The chain links TRBV4-2 to TRBJ2-5; 7 nucleotides align to TRBD2. The CDR3 totals 15 residues. J lost 3 bases, V lost 1 base, and 5 bases had no gene match. Germline CDR1 LGHNA, CDR2 YNFKEQ. CDR3 DNA sequence: TGTGCCAGCAGCCAAGCACTAGCGAGGGAAGAGACCCAGTACTTC. This gives the protein CASSQALAREETQYF.

The chain couples TRBV27 to TRBJ1-5; TRBD1 matches 9 bases. The germline V gene encodes CDR1 MNHEY and CDR2 SMNVEV (reference sequence). The CDR3 is made up of 16 amino acids. After removal of 6 bases from V and 1 base from J, the junction contained 7 bases not matched to a gene. The CDR3 sequence: CASRREQGASNQPQHF. The CDR3 bases are TGTGCCAGCAGGAGGGAACAGGGGGCGAGCAATCAGCCCCAGCATTTT.

The chain is built from TRBV2 and TRBJ2-1, with TRBD1 matching 7 bases. The CDR3 spans 13 residues. Germline loops: CDR1 SNHLY, CDR2 FYNNEI. The V gene end was trimmed by 5 bases and the J gene end by 6 bases; junction bases not matched to a gene: 4. Here the CDR3 DNA reads TGTGCCAGCAGTCCAGACAGGGTCAATGAGCAGTTCTTC. This translates into CASSPDRVNEQFF.

This sequence joins TRBV19 and TRBJ1-5; D might be TRBD1 (5 bases). V dropped 7 bases and J dropped 4 bases, with 20 bases sitting between them. The germline gives CDR1 LNHDA, CDR2 SQIVND (reference sequence). This CDR3 region has 16 residues. The chain's CDR3 is CASTPLRGPSNQPQHF. The CDR3 DNA sequence: TGTGCCAGTACCCCTCTGCGGGGCCCTTCTAATCAGCCCCAGCATTTT.

J is TRBJ1-3 and V is TRBV11-2; possible D gene TRBD1, 6 bases. This CDR3 region has 15 residues. The V gene lost 5 bases and the J gene lost 2 bases, with 13 bases spanning the gap. CDR1 and CDR2 from the germline V gene are SGHAT and FQNNGV. The CDR3 nucleotides are TGTGCCAGCAGCCAGAGGGGGGGACCTGGAAACACCATATATTTT. Amino acids: CASSQRGGPGNTIYF.

J is TRBJ2-1 and V is TRBV5-6; TRBD2 might be the D (5 bases). CDR3 length: 16 residues. V lost 0 bases and J 7 bases, leaving 17 bases between the germline ends. Per the germline V gene, CDR1 is SGHDT and CDR2 is YYEEEE. The CDR3 DNA sequence: TGTGCCAGCAGCTTGGATCCGGGGATTTCCGGAAATGAGCAGTTCTTC. It codes for CASSLDPGISGNEQFF.

The chain couples TRBV2 to TRBJ1-1; the D gene is possibly TRBD1 (6 bases). Looked up from germline, CDR1 is SNHLY and CDR2 is FYNNEI. V shed 3 bases and J shed 5 bases, with 10 bases lying between them. The length of the CDR3 is 13 residues. In DNA form, the CDR3 reads TGTGCCAGCAGTGAGCAGGGACAAACTGAAGCTTTCTTT. This gives the protein CASSEQGQTEAFF.

This clone is a singleton in its sample. The chain combines TRBV12-5 with TRBJ2-2; 8 bases map to TRBD1. Germline trimming cut 3 bases from V and 6 bases from J; bases unmatched to any gene: 3. This CDR3 comprises 14 residues. Germline CDR1 LGHNT, CDR2 FRNRAP. This CDR3 is CASGLGQGAGELFF. Written as DNA, the CDR3 is TGTGCTAGTGGTTTAGGACAGGGTGCCGGGGAGCTGTTTTTT.

This chain links TRBV19 with TRBJ1-4; 7 bases fit TRBD1. Trimming at V came to 6 bases and at J to 4 bases, leaving 5 bases not matched to a gene. The CDR3 length is 14 residues. The germline V gene encodes CDR1 LNHDA and CDR2 SQIVND (reference sequence). The CDR3 protein is CASSGTAVNEKLFF. For the CDR3, the DNA is TGTGCCAGTAGCGGGACAGCCGTTAATGAAAAACTGTTTTTT.

This clone was counted once. Germline and junction disagree at one end, which may indicate a read error. The chain recombines TRBV7-6 with TRBJ2-7, with D maybe TRBD1 (5 bases). CDR1 is SGHVS and CDR2 is FNYEAQ in the germline V gene. The CDR3 runs to 12 residues. CDR3 sequence: CASSPDGSRVHF. DNA for the CDR3: TGTGCCAGCAGCCCAGACGGTAGCAGGGTACACTTC.